This passage covers 31 T cell receptor beta chains from one sample sequenced in a study of read filtering for tumor transcriptome and immune sequencing. The library was built from about 370 ng RNA with molecular barcoded adaptors for alpha/delta and beta/gamma chains. Using its own MiXCR run on the reads, TCRdb lists one record per CDR3 protein. The sample contains about 90,000 distinct CDR3 sequences, more than 9% of which appear only once. Sequences were obtained from a population of CD138-negative cells sorted from bone marrow. The receptor set was obtained from a donor at least 40 years old with multiple myeloma.

Many counts were recorded for this clonotype. V gene TRBV5-6 combines with J gene TRBJ2-1; 11 bases agree with TRBD2. CDR1 is SGHDT and CDR2 is YYEEEE in the germline V gene. The CDR3 contains 17 residues. The V segment lost 3 bases and the J segment 6 bases; nucleotides outside the gene matches: 11. The DNA for the CDR3 is TGTGCCAGCAGCTCTACCCTACTAGCGGGAGTGGGCAATGAGCAGTTCTTC. It codes for CASSSTLLAGVGNEQFF.

Of note for this clonotype: Since a much larger clone is just one base distant, this may be a read error. The chain recombines TRBV6-5 with TRBJ2-7, with D perhaps matching TRBD2 (6 bases). The CDR3 extends over 12 amino acids. With 11 bases removed from V and 12 bases from J, the gap between germline ends came to 23 bases. Germline-derived CDR1 and CDR2 are MNHEY and SVGAGI. The CDR3 spells CAPTPQRGKLYF. The CDR3 bases are TGTGCCCCTACCCCCCAACGGGGGAAGTTGTACTTC.

This clonotype has at least ten counts. The chain recombines TRBV6-1 with TRBJ1-2; tentative D call: TRBD1 (6 bases). The CDR3 has 12 residues. Germline V gene data show CDR1 as MNHNS and CDR2 as SASEGT. V lost 1 base, J lost 9 bases, and 9 bases lay in between. CDR3 nucleotide sequence: TGTGCCAGCAGTGAAGGGACAGTCAGCTACACCTTC. Translating it yields CASSEGTVSYTF.

This clonotype was seen a handful of times. The V gene is TRBV19, the J gene TRBJ1-1; D unresolved. Trimming took off 1 base at V and 3 bases at J, with 6 bases between the two ends. CDR1 LNHDA and CDR2 SQIVND come from the germline V gene (reference sequence). This CDR3 contains 13 residues. The CDR3 DNA reads as TGTGCCAGTAGTATAGTGGAGGACACTGAAGCTTTCTTT. Protein sequence: CASSIVEDTEAFF. Full variable domain (outside the CDR3, taken from reference TRBV19 and TRBJ1-1): DGGITQSPKYLFRKEGQNVTLSCEQNLNHDAMYWYRQDPGQGLRLIYYSQIVNDFQKGDIAEGYSVSREKKESFPLTVTSAQKNPTAFYLCASSIVEDTEAFFGQGTRLTVV.

This clonotype was counted a few times. The DNA of the CDR3 is TGCAGTGCGCTACAGCCCCACTCTGGAAACACCATATATTTT. It specifies CSALQPHSGNTIYF. The V call is TRBV20-1, the J call TRBJ1-3, with D uncertain. The CDR3 covers 14 residues. From germline, CDR1 is DFQATT and CDR2 SNEGSKA (reference sequence). The V and J ends lost 6 bases and 0 bases respectively, with 12 bases between them.

Concerning this clonotype itself: This likely comes from a read error, as the CDR3 has no conserved phenylalanine or tryptophan at its end. V and J are TRBV29-1 and TRBJ2-1; D gene uncertain. The CDR3 runs to 14 residues. Germline V gives CDR1 SQVTM, CDR2 ANQGSEA. The CDR3 loop reads CGVEVWRLYNEQFS. CDR3 in DNA: TGCGGCGTTGAAGTTTGGCGGCTTTACAATGAGCAGTTCTCC.

This clonotype was seen a handful of times. The genes are TRBV11-3 and TRBJ2-7, with TRBD1 matching over 11 bases. The CDR3 sequence is 15 residues long. V trimming: 5 bases; J trimming: 0 bases; junction bases outside the gene matches: 3. Germline assignment: CDR1 SGHNT and CDR2 YENEEA. CDR3 nucleotides: TGTGCCAGCAGCCTGGGGACAGGGGGCTCCTACGAGCAGTACTTC. Protein product: CASSLGTGGSYEQYF.

This clonotype is classed as medium-sized. This chain joins TRBV28 and TRBJ2-2; D is possibly TRBD2 (6 bases). V dropped 2 bases and J dropped 8 bases, with 9 bases sitting between them. The V gene's germline CDR1 is MDHEN and CDR2 SYDVKM. The CDR3 length is 13 residues. Written as DNA, the CDR3 is TGTGCCAGCAGTTTACGGGGGAAGGGGGAGCTGTTTTTT. This encodes CASSLRGKGELFF.

In its sample, this clonotype was seen a few times. A clone one base away is much larger, so this may be a read error. This chain links TRBV6-1 with TRBJ2-1; D is ambiguous. Trimming pared 1 base from V and 6 bases from J, leaving 10 bases between. Germline-derived CDR1 and CDR2 are MNHNS and SASEGT. The CDR3 sequence is 14 residues long. The CDR3 here is CASSEGVQSNEQFF. CDR3 bases: TGTGCCAGCAGTGAAGGGGTCCAATCCAATGAGCAGTTCTTC.

The rearrangement joins TRBV12-3 or TRBV12-4 to TRBJ2-3; 7 nucleotides align to TRBD2. V shed 7 bases, J shed 2 bases, and the junction held 9 bases outside the gene matches. This CDR3 contains 15 residues. CDR3 sequence: CASTNLAVYTDTQYF. The CDR3 DNA reads as TGTGCCAGCACCAACCTAGCGGTCTACACAGATACGCAGTATTTT.

This clonotype was observed a handful of times. The chain couples TRBV20-1 to TRBJ2-1, with no clear D. Germline CDR1 and CDR2: DFQATT and SNEGSKA (reference sequence). The CDR3 extends over 13 amino acids. Deletions cut 6 bases from V and 0 bases from J, with 9 bases between. The DNA for the CDR3 is TGCAGTGCCCCCCCATACTCCTACAATGAGCAGTTCTTC. Its translation is CSAPPYSYNEQFF.

The J gene is TRBJ2-3, the V gene TRBV7-2; D ambiguous. In germline, CDR1 is SGHTA, CDR2 FQGNSA. The CDR3 length is 14 residues. Trimming left V 0 bases short and J 9 bases short, with 13 bases between. CDR3 DNA: TGTGCCAGCAGCTTAGCGTACAACGCTAGAACGCAGTATTTT. Translation: CASSLAYNARTQYF.

This clonotype came up many times. The chain joins TRBV5-1 to TRBJ1-2, with 7 bases that match TRBD1. With 3 bases clipped from V and 5 bases from J, the junction kept 7 bases outside the gene matches. Per the germline V gene, CDR1 is SGHRS and CDR2 is YFSETQ. CDR3 length: 14 residues. This CDR3 reads CASSSAGQTYGYTF. CDR3 DNA: TGCGCCAGCAGCTCGGCGGGACAGACATATGGCTACACCTTC.

Of note for this clonotype: This clone may be a read error of a much larger clone one base away. A read error is likely, as this CDR3 ends without the conserved phenylalanine or tryptophan. The CDR3 DNA sequence: TGCAGTGCCCCCACTAGCGGAAACACCGGGGAGCTGTTTCTT. Amino acids: CSAPTSGNTGELFL. This chain uses TRBV20-1 with TRBJ2-2; the match to TRBD2 covers 8 bases. The CDR3 spans 14 residues. J was trimmed by 2 bases and V by 6 bases; bases with no gene match: 5. Germline V lookup: CDR1 DFQATT, CDR2 SNEGSKA (reference sequence).

This clonotype was seen repeatedly, ten times or more. The CDR3 loop is CASSPPTSGGEQFF. The CDR3 DNA reads as TGTGCCAGCAGTCCTCCGACTAGCGGGGGTGAGCAGTTCTTC. This chain links TRBV6-2 or TRBV6-3 with TRBJ2-1; 12 bases fit TRBD2. Per germline, CDR1 MNHEY and CDR2 SVGEGT. The CDR3 length is 14 residues. The junction had 5 bases not matched to a gene; V was cut back by 5 bases and J by 9 bases.

This clonotype was seen a handful of times. A much bigger clone sits one base away, suggesting this may be a read error. The rearrangement links TRBV20-1 to TRBJ2-1; either TRBD1 or TRBD2 may supply D (5 bases each). Trimming left V 0 bases short and J 8 bases short, with 14 bases between. The CDR3 extends over 14 amino acids. From germline, CDR1 is DFQATT and CDR2 SNEGSKA (reference sequence). This CDR3 is CSARDLGESDEQFF. CDR3 DNA sequence: TGCAGTGCTAGAGATTTGGGGGAGTCGGATGAGCAGTTCTTC.

This clonotype was counted ten times or more. V and J are TRBV7-9 and TRBJ2-7, with 9 bases fitting TRBD1. The germline CDR1 and CDR2 sequences are SEHNR and FQNEAQ (reference sequence). There are 15 residues in the CDR3. V shed 5 bases, J shed 5 bases, and the junction held 10 bases outside the gene matches. Written as DNA, the CDR3 is TGTGCCAGCAGCCGAAGGGGACAGGGTACGCACGAGCAGTACTTC. This sequence encodes CASSRRGQGTHEQYF.

A word on this clonotype: This likely stems from a read error, as it lies one base from a far larger clone. The chain carries TRBV7-9 and TRBJ2-2, with D possibly TRBD2 on 6 matching bases. This CDR3 has 16 residues. The germline V and J ends were trimmed by 4 bases and 5 bases, with 17 bases remaining between them. Germline loops: CDR1 SEHNR, CDR2 FQNEAQ (reference sequence). The CDR3 coding sequence is TGTGCCAGCAGCTCTCTAGCGCGGGCGGATACCGGGGAGCTGTTTTTT. As protein: CASSSLARADTGELFF.

In this sample, this clonotype turned up many times. The chain has TRBV5-1 and TRBJ2-1, with D perhaps TRBD2 (5 bases). This CDR3 region has 14 residues. Germline lookup yields CDR1 SGHRS and CDR2 YFSETQ. V was shortened by 7 bases and J by 2 bases, with 13 bases between the two germline ends. CDR3 sequence: CASYREGTYNEQFF. CDR3 bases: TGCGCCAGCTATAGAGAGGGTACCTACAATGAGCAGTTCTTC.

This clonotype was observed many times. The chain combines TRBV7-8 with TRBJ2-2; D possibly matches TRBD1 or TRBD2 (6 bases each). V gave up 1 base and J gave up 3 bases, with 12 bases separating them. The germline V gene encodes CDR1 SGHVS and CDR2 FQNEAQ. The CDR3 runs 16 residues. The CDR3 coding sequence is TGTGCCAGCAGCTTAGTCGGGGGCGGGTACACCGGGGAGCTGTTTTTT. It is translated as CASSLVGGGYTGELFF.

A remark on this clonotype: A much larger clonotype is one base distant, so this may be a read error. This chain connects TRBV6-5 to TRBJ1-1, with 7 bases that match TRBD1. Per germline, CDR1 MNHEY and CDR2 SVGAGI. This CDR3 is 15 amino acids long. This chain's CDR3 is CASSRDRVRNTGAFF. CDR3 DNA: TGTGCCAGCAGCCGTGACAGGGTAAGGAACACTGGAGCTTTCTTT.

As to this clonotype: This likely stems from a read error, as it lies one base from a far larger clone. The J gene is TRBJ2-1, the V gene TRBV5-4, with D perhaps matching TRBD1 or TRBD2 (5 bases each). The CDR3 is made up of 14 amino acids. V was cut by 0 bases and J by 11 bases, with 15 bases left in between. Germline lookup yields CDR1 SGHNT and CDR2 YYREEE (reference sequence). CDR3 loop: CASSLVGDPLQQFF. CDR3 bases: TGTGCCAGCAGCTTGGTGGGGGATCCCCTCCAGCAGTTCTTC.

This clonotype was counted at least ten times. The chain employs TRBV6-1 and TRBJ1-5; D not resolved. CDR1 MNHNS and CDR2 SASEGT come from the germline V gene. V lost 2 bases, J lost 5 bases, and 13 bases lay in between. The CDR3 contains 15 residues. The CDR3 nucleotides read TGTGCCAGCAGTGAACAAAGTTTCGGGTATCAGCCCCAGCATTTT. Translated: CASSEQSFGYQPQHF.

This clonotype was picked up many times. The rearrangement links TRBV12-3 or TRBV12-4 to TRBJ1-1; D remains ambiguous. CDR3 size: 15 residues. V shed 7 bases and J shed 4 bases, with 19 bases lying between them. Here the CDR3 reads CASTLETGEVTEAFF. In nucleotides, the CDR3 is TGTGCCAGCACCTTAGAGACGGGAGAGGTCACTGAAGCTTTCTTT.

This clonotype was detected only a few times. The chain joins TRBV7-3 to TRBJ2-5, with 9 bases aligning to TRBD1. CDR3 length: 13 amino acids. V shed 4 bases and J 7 bases; nucleotides not matched to a gene: 4. Germline V gives CDR1 SGHTA, CDR2 FQGTGA. In DNA, the CDR3 is TGTGCCAGCAGCTCGGGACAGGGTGGGACCCAGTACTTC. Its translation is CASSSGQGGTQYF.

With regard to this clonotype: Given a much more abundant clone one base away, this may be a read error. The chain links TRBV11-1 to TRBJ2-1; 8 bases agree with TRBD1. This CDR3 is built from 16 residues. V dropped 1 base and J dropped 6; count of bases not matched to a gene: 8. CDR1 SGHAT and CDR2 FQDESV come from the germline V gene (reference sequence). The CDR3 DNA sequence: TGTGCCAGCAGCTTAGGACTAACAGGGGGATGCAATGAGCAGTTCTTC. It encodes CASSLGLTGGCNEQFF. Variable domain in full (rest from reference TRBV11-1 and TRBJ2-1): EAEVAQSPRYKITEKSQAVAFWCDPISGHATLYWYRQILGQGPELLVQFQDESVVDDSQLPKDRFSAERLKGVDSTLKIQPAELGDSAMYLCASSLGLTGGCNEQFFGPGTRLTVL.

This clonotype was seen at least ten times. This CDR3 reads CASSAGTPTTEQFF. CDR3 DNA: TGTGCCAGCAGCGCCGGGACTCCCACTACCGAGCAGTTCTTC. This chain links TRBV6-1 with TRBJ2-1; a weak D match, TRBD2 (6 bases). The CDR3 is 14 residues long. From germline, CDR1 is MNHNS and CDR2 SASEGT. Trimming shortened V by 6 bases and J by 10 bases, and 19 bases separated the two germline ends.

J is TRBJ2-5 and V is TRBV5-1; the match to TRBD1 covers 7 bases. With V trimmed by 8 bases and J by 5 bases, 9 bases remained unmatched. The CDR3 spans 13 residues. The germline gives CDR1 SGHRS, CDR2 YFSETQ. CDR3 nucleotide sequence: TGCGCCAGTCGCGAAGGGGACAGTGAGACCCAGTACTTC. It is translated as CASREGDSETQYF.

This clonotype is medium-sized by share. The genes are TRBV5-1 and TRBJ2-1; D is possibly TRBD1 (5 bases). In germline, CDR1 is SGHRS, CDR2 YFSETQ. V shed 4 bases and J shed 5 bases, with 10 bases lying between them. The CDR3 spans 13 residues. The CDR3 coding sequence is TGCGCCAGCAGCCTCGGACAAGACAATGAGCAGTTCTTC. Translation: CASSLGQDNEQFF.

Ten or more counts support this clonotype. The chain carries TRBV5-1 and TRBJ2-2, with D maybe TRBD2 (5 bases). Trimming removed 2 bases at V and 0 bases at J, with 11 bases between. The germline V gene has CDR1 SGHRS and CDR2 YFSETQ. The CDR3 consists of 16 residues. The chain's CDR3 is CASSLPGGPNTGELFF. In nucleotides, the CDR3 is TGCGCCAGCAGCTTACCAGGAGGCCCGAACACCGGGGAGCTGTTTTTT.

This clonotype was picked up many times. The J gene is TRBJ2-3, the V gene TRBV7-3; unclear D gene. Germline V gives CDR1 SGHTA, CDR2 FQGTGA. The CDR3 has 13 residues. Trimming removed 5 bases at V and 3 bases at J, with 9 bases between. The CDR3 sequence: CASSQSPTDTQYF. The CDR3 region has the DNA TGTGCCAGCAGCCAGAGCCCTACAGATACGCAGTATTTT.